This T cell receptor (beta chain) was found in a study of shared clonotypes between healthy human individuals. Trimming removed 5 bases from V and 5 bases from J; junction bases left unmatched: 9. Looked up from germline, CDR1 is SEHNR and CDR2 is FQNEAQ (reference sequence). The CDR3 contains 17 residues. Findings and caveats of the study: The study found lower generation probabilities in non-shared clonotypes than in those shared by all four donors.

As regards this clone: Its antigen remains unidentified.

Using approximately 200 ng DNA, around 30,000 T cell genomes, the sorted-subset replicate PCRs were run. The assay was immunoSEQ multiplex PCR, and TCRdb's table has in-frame clones only and misses some. There are approximately 2.5 million clones in the sample; about 92% occur only once, and 0.13% to 0.15% lies in the top ten. This chain links TRBV7-9 with TRBJ2-3; TRBD2 matches 14 bases. The source material was naive CD4+ T cells sorted from blood. Subset of the sample: CD45RA+ positively selected. The receptor comes from a man between 18 and 29 years old in good health. This chain's CDR3 is CASSPPTGTSGGDTQYF. The CDR3, as DNA: TGTGCCAGCAGCCCCCCTACCGGGACTAGCGGGGGAGATACGCAGTATTTT.